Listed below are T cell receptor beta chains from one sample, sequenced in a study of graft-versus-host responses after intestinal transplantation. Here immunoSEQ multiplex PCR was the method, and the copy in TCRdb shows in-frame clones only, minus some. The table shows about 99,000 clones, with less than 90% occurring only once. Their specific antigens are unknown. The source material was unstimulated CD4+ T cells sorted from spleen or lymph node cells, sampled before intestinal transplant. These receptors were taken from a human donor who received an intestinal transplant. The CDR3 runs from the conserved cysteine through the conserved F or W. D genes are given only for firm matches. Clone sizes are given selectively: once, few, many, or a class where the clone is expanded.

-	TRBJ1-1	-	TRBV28	CASSFTDREGTEAFF	TGTGCCAGCAGTTTTACAGACAGAGAAGGAACTGAAGCTTTCTTT
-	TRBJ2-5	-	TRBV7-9	CASSLRFSGQETQYF	TGTGCCAGCAGCCTGCGGTTTTCTGGCCAAGAGACCCAGTACTTC
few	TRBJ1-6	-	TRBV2	CASNSGLPLHF	TGTGCCAGCAATTCAGGGTTACCCCTCCACTTT
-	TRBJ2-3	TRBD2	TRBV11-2	CASSLKRGGPLTDTQYF	TGTGCCAGCAGCCTAAAGCGGGGTGGTCCCCTCACAGATACGCAGTATTTT
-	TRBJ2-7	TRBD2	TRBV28	CASSFRAGAYEQYF	TGTGCCAGCAGTTTTAGGGCGGGGGCCTACGAGCAGTACTTC
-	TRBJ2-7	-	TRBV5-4	CASSFPGHYEQYF	TGTGCCAGCAGCTTTCCGGGACACTACGAGCAGTACTTC
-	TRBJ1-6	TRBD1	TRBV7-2	CASSLTGTGGTPLHF	TGTGCCAGCAGCTTAACGGGGACAGGGGGGACACCCCTCCACTTT
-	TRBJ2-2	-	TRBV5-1	CASSLSGANTGELFF	TGCGCCAGCAGCTTGTCGGGGGCAAACACCGGGGAGCTGTTTTTT
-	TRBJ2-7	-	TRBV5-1	CASSFRGVSYEQYF	TGCGCCAGCAGCTTCCGGGGAGTCAGCTACGAGCAGTACTTC
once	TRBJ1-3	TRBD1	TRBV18	CASSPPGQGSITIYF	TGTGCCAGCTCACCACCGGGACAGGGTTCCATCACCATATATTTT
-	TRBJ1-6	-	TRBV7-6	CASSSRQGSASYNSPLHF	TGTGCCAGCAGCTCCCGACAAGGATCAGCCTCCTATAATTCACCCCTCCACTTT
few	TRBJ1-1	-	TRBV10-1	CASAPTEGGNTEAFF	TGCGCCAGCGCCCCCACCGAAGGTGGGAACACTGAAGCTTTCTTT
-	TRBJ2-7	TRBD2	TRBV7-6	CASSLRAGGNYEQYF	TGTGCCAGCAGCTTAAGAGCGGGAGGAAACTACGAGCAGTACTTC
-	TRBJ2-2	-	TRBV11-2	CASSLVGPYTGELFF	TGTGCCAGCAGCTTAGTTGGGCCATACACCGGGGAGCTGTTTTTT
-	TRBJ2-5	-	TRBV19	CASSIGTQETQYF	TGTGCCAGTAGTATAGGGACCCAAGAGACCCAGTACTTC
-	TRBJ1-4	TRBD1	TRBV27	CASSLYGPGGNEKLFF	TGTGCCAGCAGTTTATATGGTCCAGGGGGAAATGAAAAACTGTTTTTT
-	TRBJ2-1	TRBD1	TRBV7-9	CASSFPGGLNEQFF	TGTGCCAGCAGCTTCCCAGGGGGCTTGAATGAGCAGTTCTTC
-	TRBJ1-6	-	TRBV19	CASSTDSPFYNSPLHF	TGTGCCAGTAGCACCGACAGCCCTTTCTATAATTCACCCCTCCACTTT
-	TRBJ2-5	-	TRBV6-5	CASRTQETQYF	TGTGCCAGCAGGACCCAAGAGACCCAGTACTTC
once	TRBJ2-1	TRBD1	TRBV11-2	CASRTGENEQFF	TGTGCCAGCAGGACAGGGGAGAATGAGCAGTTCTTC
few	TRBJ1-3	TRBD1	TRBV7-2	CASSIGGRSGNTIYF	TGTGCCAGCAGCATAGGGGGCCGCTCTGGAAACACCATATATTTT
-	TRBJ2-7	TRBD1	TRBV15	CATSRDWGQGAGEQYF	TGTGCCACCAGCAGAGATTGGGGACAGGGGGCAGGGGAGCAGTACTTC
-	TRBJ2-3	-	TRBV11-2	CASSTLTGSLLTDTQYF	TGTGCCAGCAGCACCCTGACAGGTTCGCTTTTAACAGATACGCAGTATTTT
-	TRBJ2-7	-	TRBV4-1	CASSQEEDSYEQYF	TGCGCCAGCAGCCAAGAGGAGGACAGCTACGAGCAGTACTTC
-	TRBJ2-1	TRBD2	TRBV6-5	CASSYGTSGNEQFF	TGTGCCAGCAGCTACGGGACTAGCGGGAATGAGCAGTTCTTC
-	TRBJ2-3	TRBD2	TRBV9	CASSPNLAGGGDTQYF	TGTGCCAGCAGCCCGAACCTAGCGGGAGGTGGAGATACGCAGTATTTT
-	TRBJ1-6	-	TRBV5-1	CASSLEAPGLNSSPLHF	TGCGCCAGCAGCTTGGAGGCCCCCGGGCTTAATAGTTCACCCCTCCACTTT
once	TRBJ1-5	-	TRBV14	CASSHPRGGSNQPQHF	TGTGCCAGCAGCCATCCCCGTGGGGGTAGCAATCAGCCCCAGCATTTT